The T cell receptor (beta chain) under discussion was sequenced for a study of CD4+ T cells in melanoma. Study conclusions and caveats: CD8+ T cell, macrophage and B cell function reportedly correlated with neoantigen-specific CD4+ T cells. Diverse differentiation states were reported for melanoma neoantigen-specific CD4+ T cells.

Clones were sequenced by immunoSEQ multiplex PCR, and TCRdb holds only the in-frame ones, with some missing. The table records approximately 12,000 clones, about 66% of them present only once. Worth noting for this clone: What it binds is unknown.

The sequencing sample was made of cells from a culture (not recorded whether cultured in vitro). The receptor was derived from a human donor with melanoma.

The chain's CDR3 is CASSKSGTGGYEQYF. CDR3 bases: TGTGCCAGCAGCAAGTCCGGGACAGGGGGCTACGAGCAGTACTTC. V and J are TRBV7-9 and TRBJ2-7; 11 bases fit TRBD1. V gave up 5 bases and J gave up 3 bases; unmatched junction bases: 6. Germline V gene lookup returns CDR1 SEHNR and CDR2 FQNEAQ (reference sequence). The CDR3 extends over 15 amino acids.